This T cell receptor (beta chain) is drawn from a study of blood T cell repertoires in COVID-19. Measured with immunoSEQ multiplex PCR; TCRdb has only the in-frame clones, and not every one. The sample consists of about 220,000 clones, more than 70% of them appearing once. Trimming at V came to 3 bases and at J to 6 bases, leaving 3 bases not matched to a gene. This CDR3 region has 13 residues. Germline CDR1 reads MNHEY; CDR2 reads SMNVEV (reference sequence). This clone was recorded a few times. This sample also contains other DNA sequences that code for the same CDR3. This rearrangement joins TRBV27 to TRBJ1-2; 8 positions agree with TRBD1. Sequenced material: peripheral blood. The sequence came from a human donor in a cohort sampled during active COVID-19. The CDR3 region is CASSFQGANGYTF. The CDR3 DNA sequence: TGTGCCAGCAGTTTTCAGGGGGCAAATGGCTACACCTTC.